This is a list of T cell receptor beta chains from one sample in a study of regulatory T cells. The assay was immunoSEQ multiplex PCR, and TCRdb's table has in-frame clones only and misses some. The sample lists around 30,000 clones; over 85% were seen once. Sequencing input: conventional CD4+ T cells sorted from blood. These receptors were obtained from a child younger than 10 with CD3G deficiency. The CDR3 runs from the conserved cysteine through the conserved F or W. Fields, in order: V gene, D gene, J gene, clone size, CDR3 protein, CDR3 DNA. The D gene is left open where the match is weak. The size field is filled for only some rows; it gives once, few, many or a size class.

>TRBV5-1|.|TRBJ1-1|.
CASSFAGRNTEAFF
TGCGCCAGCAGCTTCGCAGGGCGAAACACTGAAGCTTTCTTT
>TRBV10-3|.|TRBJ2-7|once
CAISESGSYEQYF
TGTGCCATCAGTGAGTCTGGGTCCTACGAGCAGTACTTC
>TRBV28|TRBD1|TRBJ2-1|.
CASSSPGTGWREQFF
TGTGCCAGCAGCTCACCGGGGACAGGGTGGCGGGAGCAGTTCTTC
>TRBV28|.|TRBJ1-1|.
CASSLIQSRNTEAFF
TGTGCCAGCAGTTTGATCCAGTCGAGGAACACTGAAGCTTTCTTT
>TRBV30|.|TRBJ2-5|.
CAWSVNGETQYF
TGTGCCTGGAGCGTTAACGGAGAGACCCAGTACTTC
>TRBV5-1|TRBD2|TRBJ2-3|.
CASSTGLAGGTDTQYF
TGCGCCAGCAGCACCGGACTAGCGGGAGGTACAGATACGCAGTATTTT
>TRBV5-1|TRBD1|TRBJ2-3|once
CASSPGQETDTQYF
TGCGCCAGCAGCCCGGGACAGGAGACAGATACGCAGTATTTT
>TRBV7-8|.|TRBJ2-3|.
CASSLVGKDTQYF
TGTGCCAGCAGCTTAGTGGGGAAAGATACGCAGTATTTT
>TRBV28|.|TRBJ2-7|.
CASSTGYGAYEQYF
TGTGCCAGCAGTACAGGGTATGGCGCCTACGAGCAGTACTTC
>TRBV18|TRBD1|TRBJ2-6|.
CASSPRTGVPGANVLTF
TGTGCCAGCTCACCACGGACAGGGGTACCCGGGGCCAACGTCCTGACTTTC
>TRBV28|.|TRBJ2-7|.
CASRPYRGDYEQYF
TGTGCCAGCAGGCCTTATAGGGGGGACTACGAGCAGTACTTC
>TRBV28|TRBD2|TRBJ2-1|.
CASSLSSGSAEQFF
TGTGCCAGCAGTTTGTCGAGCGGGAGCGCTGAGCAGTTCTTC
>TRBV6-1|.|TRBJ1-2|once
CASTRAGINYGYTF
TGTGCCAGCACCCGGGCGGGTATCAACTATGGCTACACCTTC
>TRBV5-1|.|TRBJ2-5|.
CASSLRSGTKETQYF
TGCGCCAGCAGCTTGAGGAGCGGGACAAAAGAGACCCAGTACTTC
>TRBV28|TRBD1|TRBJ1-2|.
CASSSGQGLGYTF
TGTGCCAGCAGTTCAGGACAGGGGCTTGGCTACACCTTC
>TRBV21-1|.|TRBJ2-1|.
CASSKGQGTRVINEQFF
TGTGCCAGCAGCAAAGGGCAAGGGACTAGGGTTATAAATGAGCAGTTCTTC
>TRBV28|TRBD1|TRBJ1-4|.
CASSYAGTGKGKLFF
TGTGCCAGCAGTTATGCCGGGACAGGCAAGGGAAAACTGTTTTTT
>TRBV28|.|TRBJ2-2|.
CASKQSNTGELFF
TGTGCCAGCAAACAGTCAAACACCGGGGAGCTGTTTTTT
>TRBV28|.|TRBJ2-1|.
CASSSPYNEQFF
TGTGCCAGCAGTTCCCCCTACAATGAGCAGTTCTTC
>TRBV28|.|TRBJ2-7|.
CASSFGKGFTYEQYF
TGTGCCAGCAGTTTTGGAAAGGGGTTTACCTACGAGCAGTACTTC
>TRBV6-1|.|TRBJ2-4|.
CASSEGPRGTKNIQYF
TGTGCCAGCAGTGAAGGGCCTAGGGGAACCAAAAACATTCAGTACTTC
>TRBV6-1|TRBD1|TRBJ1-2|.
CASRRQGRRGHGYTF
TGTGCCAGCAGGCGACAGGGGCGGAGGGGCCATGGCTACACCTTC
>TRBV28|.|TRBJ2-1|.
CASSRGNEQFF
TGTGCCAGCAGCCGGGGGAATGAGCAGTTCTTC
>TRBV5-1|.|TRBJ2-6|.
CASSSTYGHLGSDSGANVLTF
TGCGCCAGCAGCTCGACATATGGCCATTTGGGTAGCGACTCTGGGGCCAACGTCCTGACTTTC
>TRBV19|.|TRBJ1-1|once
CASSIGRGGTEAFF
TGTGCCAGTAGTATAGGTAGGGGAGGCACTGAAGCTTTCTTT
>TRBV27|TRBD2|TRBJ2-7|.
CASGTSGHSYEQYF
TGTGCCAGCGGGACTAGCGGACACTCCTACGAGCAGTACTTC
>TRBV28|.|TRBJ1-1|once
CASIDRYNTEAFF
TGTGCCAGCATAGACAGATACAACACTGAAGCTTTCTTT
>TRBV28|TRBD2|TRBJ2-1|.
CASSSGLAGSNEQFF
TGTGCCAGCAGCTCCGGACTAGCGGGTTCCAATGAGCAGTTCTTC
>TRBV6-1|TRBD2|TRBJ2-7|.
CASSGGTSGSYEQYF
TGTGCCAGCAGTGGCGGGACTAGCGGGAGCTACGAGCAGTACTTC
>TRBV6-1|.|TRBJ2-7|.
CASSESVLASYEQYF
TGTGCCAGCAGTGAAAGTGTACTCGCCTCCTACGAGCAGTACTTC
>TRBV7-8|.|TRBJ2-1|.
CASSFRGISYNEQFF
TGTGCCAGCAGCTTCCGAGGAATCTCCTACAATGAGCAGTTCTTC
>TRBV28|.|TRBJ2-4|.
CASSTYRGPQNIQYF
TGTGCCAGCAGTACCTATAGGGGACCCCAAAACATTCAGTACTTC
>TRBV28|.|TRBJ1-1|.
CASSSGALMNTEAFF
TGTGCCAGCAGTTCCGGGGCCCTCATGAACACTGAAGCTTTCTTT
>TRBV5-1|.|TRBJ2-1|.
CASSLDPYYNEQFF
TGCGCCAGCAGCTTGGACCCCTACTACAATGAGCAGTTCTTC
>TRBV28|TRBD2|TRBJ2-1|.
CASSSPTSGRYEQFF
TGTGCCAGCAGTTCACCGACTAGCGGGAGGTATGAGCAGTTCTTC
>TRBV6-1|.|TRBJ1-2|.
CASRLRPRGYTF
TGTGCCAGCAGGCTTCGTCCTAGAGGCTACACCTTC
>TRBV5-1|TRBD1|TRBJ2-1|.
CASSLGGTGGVNEQFF
TGCGCCAGCAGCTTGGGCGGGACAGGTGGGGTCAATGAGCAGTTCTTC
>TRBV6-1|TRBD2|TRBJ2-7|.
CASRLAGQTYEQYF
TGTGCCAGCAGACTAGCGGGACAGACCTACGAGCAGTACTTC
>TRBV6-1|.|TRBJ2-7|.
CASSSPAGVYEQYF
TGTGCCAGCAGTTCCCCAGCGGGTGTATACGAGCAGTACTTC
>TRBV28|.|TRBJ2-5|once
CASSSNQGLETQYF
TGTGCCAGCAGTTCCAACCAGGGCCTAGAGACCCAGTACTTC
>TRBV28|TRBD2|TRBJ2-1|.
CASTMGGLADNEQFF
TGTGCCAGCACTATGGGCGGACTAGCGGACAATGAGCAGTTCTTC
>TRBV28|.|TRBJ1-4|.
CASSFWRNEKLFF
TGTGCCAGCAGTTTCTGGAGGAATGAAAAACTGTTTTTT
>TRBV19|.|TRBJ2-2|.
CASSIRDLTGELFF
TGTGCCAGTAGTATAAGGGACCTCACCGGGGAGCTGTTTTTT
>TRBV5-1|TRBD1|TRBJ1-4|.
CASSSGTGGANEKLFF
TGCGCCAGCAGCTCCGGGACAGGGGGAGCAAATGAAAAACTGTTTTTT
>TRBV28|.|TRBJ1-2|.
CASSPARLDYGYTF
TGTGCCAGCAGTCCAGCCCGCCTAGACTATGGCTACACCTTC
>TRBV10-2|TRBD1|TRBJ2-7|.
CASRRGQGDEQYF
TGCGCCAGCCGGAGGGGACAGGGTGACGAGCAGTACTTC
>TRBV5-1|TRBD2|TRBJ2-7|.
CASSLGSPGLAGEQYF
TGCGCCAGCAGCTTGGGGTCCCCGGGACTAGCGGGAGAGCAGTACTTC
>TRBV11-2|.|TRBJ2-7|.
CASSLLGGNSYEQYF
TGTGCCAGCAGCTTATTGGGCGGGAACTCCTACGAGCAGTACTTC
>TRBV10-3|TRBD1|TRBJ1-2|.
CAIRTGTGVGYTF
TGTGCCATCAGAACCGGGACAGGGGTTGGCTACACCTTC